Listed below are T cell receptor beta chains from one sample, sequenced in a study of beta chain features in type 1 diabetes. The table came from immunoSEQ multiplex PCR; TCRdb's copy has only in-frame clones and leaves some out. In the table there are more than 300,000 clones, approximately 15% of which are singletons. Sequencing was performed on naive CD4+ T cells from blood. These receptors were collected from a woman aged 18-29 years in good health. Both conserved end residues are part of each CDR3. A D gene is named only where the DNA matches it firmly. Rows may omit the clone size; those that give it use once, few, many or a size class.

d_call	v_call	clone_size	j_call	cdr3_aa	cdr3_nt
TRBD2	TRBV10-2	few	TRBJ2-7	CASSETSGAYEQYF	TGCGCCAGCAGTGAGACTAGCGGAGCCTACGAGCAGTACTTC
-	TRBV19	-	TRBJ1-1	CASSPYVVNTEAFF	TGTGCCAGTAGTCCCTATGTGGTGAACACTGAAGCTTTCTTT
-	TRBV9	-	TRBJ2-7	CASSPDPTGPKGGQYF	TGTGCCAGCAGCCCGGACCCGACAGGGCCCAAGGGAGGGCAGTACTTC
-	TRBV29-1	-	TRBJ1-1	CSVDPGNTEAFF	TGCAGCGTTGACCCCGGGAACACTGAAGCTTTCTTT
-	TRBV28	-	TRBJ2-2	CASSPGGGGVGELFF	TGTGCCAGCAGCCCTGGAGGGGGCGGGGTCGGGGAGCTGTTTTTT
-	TRBV9	few	TRBJ2-5	CASSANRVVSETQYF	TGTGCCAGCAGCGCAAACAGGGTGGTATCAGAGACCCAGTACTTC
-	TRBV18	-	TRBJ1-4	CASSYGQHEKLFF	TGTGCCAGCTCATACGGACAGCATGAAAAACTGTTTTTT
-	TRBV7-9	-	TRBJ1-1	CASSSPRGRAEAFF	TGTGCCAGCAGCTCTCCACGTGGGAGGGCTGAAGCTTTCTTT
-	TRBV27	few	TRBJ1-4	CASTGIGEKLFF	TGTGCCAGTACAGGGATCGGTGAAAAACTGTTTTTT
TRBD1	TRBV18	-	TRBJ2-1	CASSPTDRVNEQFF	TGTGCCAGCTCACCTACGGACAGGGTCAATGAGCAGTTCTTC
-	TRBV7-9	few	TRBJ2-7	CASSLSGIYEQYF	TGTGCCAGCAGCTTATCAGGGATCTACGAGCAGTACTTC
-	TRBV5-1	few	TRBJ2-7	CASSLAGDAYEQYF	TGCGCCAGCAGCTTGGCGGGAGACGCCTACGAGCAGTACTTC
-	TRBV30	-	TRBJ2-3	CAWSPDSEITDTQYF	TGTGCCTGGAGCCCCGACTCCGAGATCACAGATACGCAGTATTTT
-	TRBV9	-	TRBJ2-1	CASSGVGSMYNEQFF	TGTGCCAGCAGCGGAGTCGGGTCAATGTACAATGAGCAGTTCTTC
-	TRBV19	few	TRBJ2-1	CASSSTTRVSYNEQFF	TGTGCCAGTAGTTCAACCACTAGGGTCTCCTACAATGAGCAGTTCTTC
-	TRBV19	few	TRBJ2-3	CASSTPDWVLDTQYF	TGTGCCAGTAGTACTCCAGACTGGGTTTTGGATACGCAGTATTTT
TRBD2	TRBV4-2	-	TRBJ2-3	CASSQDQTSGLPTDTQYF	TGTGCCAGCAGCCAAGATCAGACTAGCGGGCTTCCCACAGATACGCAGTATTTT
-	TRBV28	-	TRBJ2-1	CASSTGLYNEQFF	TGTGCCAGCAGCACAGGGCTCTACAATGAGCAGTTCTTC
TRBD2	TRBV6-1	few	TRBJ2-3	CASRPLAGGSDTQYF	TGTGCCAGCAGACCTCTAGCGGGAGGATCAGATACGCAGTATTTT
TRBD1	TRBV15	-	TRBJ2-1	CATSSRGPNEQFF	TGTGCCACCAGCAGCAGGGGGCCCAATGAGCAGTTCTTC
-	TRBV25-1	few	TRBJ2-7	CASSASDKSGEQYF	TGTGCCAGCAGTGCCAGCGACAAGTCGGGGGAGCAGTACTTC
TRBD2	TRBV5-1	-	TRBJ2-1	CASGGLALYNEQFF	TGCGCCAGCGGCGGACTAGCGCTGTACAATGAGCAGTTCTTC
-	TRBV28	-	TRBJ2-1	CASSLWGRNEQFF	TGTGCCAGCAGTTTATGGGGCCGAAATGAGCAGTTCTTC
-	TRBV5-4	-	TRBJ2-6	CASSMDSSGANVLTF	TGTGCCAGCAGCATGGACAGCTCTGGGGCCAACGTCCTGACTTTC
TRBD1	TRBV25-1	-	TRBJ2-1	CASSLDRGREQFF	TGTGCCAGCAGTTTGGACAGGGGGCGCGAGCAGTTCTTC
TRBD1	TRBV28	few	TRBJ2-3	CASSPIQGADTQYF	TGTGCCAGCAGCCCGATTCAGGGGGCCGATACGCAGTATTTT
-	TRBV5-1	few	TRBJ2-7	CATSTYEQYF	TGCGCCACCTCCACTTACGAGCAGTACTTC
TRBD1	TRBV5-4	few	TRBJ2-3	CASSDRVPDTQYF	TGTGCCAGCAGCGACAGGGTTCCAGATACGCAGTATTTT
-	TRBV30	-	TRBJ2-2	CAWSLRDTGELFF	TGTGCCTGGAGTCTCCGGGACACCGGGGAGCTGTTTTTT
-	TRBV4-1	-	TRBJ2-7	CASSPPGQTYEQYF	TGCGCCAGCAGCCCGCCTGGGCAAACCTACGAGCAGTACTTC
-	TRBV7-9	few	TRBJ2-3	CASSLGVIPDTQYF	TGTGCCAGCAGCTTAGGAGTTATCCCAGATACGCAGTATTTT
-	TRBV19	few	TRBJ1-2	CASTRTMENYGYTF	TGTGCCAGTACCAGGACAATGGAGAACTATGGCTACACCTTC
TRBD2	TRBV7-3	-	TRBJ2-7	CASSLGTSGSYEQYF	TGTGCCAGCAGCTTAGGGACTAGCGGCTCCTACGAGCAGTACTTC
-	TRBV28	-	TRBJ2-7	CASSLNQDYEQYF	TGTGCCAGCAGTTTAAACCAGGACTACGAGCAGTACTTC
-	TRBV30	-	TRBJ2-1	CAWSPRGFDEQFF	TGTGCCTGGAGTCCCCGGGGGTTCGATGAGCAGTTCTTC
TRBD2	TRBV7-2	few	TRBJ2-1	CASSQTSGSLNEQFF	TGTGCCAGCAGCCAAACTAGCGGGAGTTTAAATGAGCAGTTCTTC
TRBD1	TRBV5-4	few	TRBJ1-2	CASSSQGGGYGYTF	TGTGCCAGCAGCAGCCAGGGGGGAGGCTATGGCTACACCTTC
TRBD2	TRBV11-1	few	TRBJ2-1	CASSYSWGGEQFF	TGTGCCAGCAGCTATTCTTGGGGGGGTGAGCAGTTCTTC
TRBD2	TRBV28	-	TRBJ2-7	CASTFSTGGIHEQYF	TGTGCCAGCACCTTCAGCACGGGAGGTATCCACGAGCAGTACTTC
-	TRBV28	-	TRBJ1-2	CASSRQANYGYTF	TGTGCCAGCAGTCGACAGGCTAACTATGGCTACACCTTC
-	TRBV29-1	few	TRBJ2-1	CSVDAGLDEQFF	TGCAGCGTTGATGCCGGGTTAGATGAGCAGTTCTTC
-	TRBV30	few	TRBJ1-4	CAWGQSNEKLFF	TGTGCCTGGGGACAGTCTAATGAAAAACTGTTTTTT
TRBD2	TRBV6-5	-	TRBJ2-7	CASSYKGRGYEQYF	TGTGCCAGCAGTTATAAGGGGAGGGGTTACGAGCAGTACTTC
-	TRBV27	few	TRBJ2-5	CASRGWDRGETQYF	TGTGCCAGCAGAGGGTGGGATCGGGGAGAGACCCAGTACTTC
-	TRBV25-1	few	TRBJ2-5	CASSDPGHLQETQYF	TGTGCCAGCAGTGACCCCGGACACTTACAAGAGACCCAGTACTTC
TRBD2	TRBV9	few	TRBJ2-7	CASSVLAGVGYEQYF	TGTGCCAGCAGCGTCTTAGCGGGAGTGGGCTACGAGCAGTACTTC
TRBD2	TRBV7-2	few	TRBJ2-3	CASSPGLFRTDTQYF	TGTGCCAGCAGCCCGGGACTATTCCGCACAGATACGCAGTATTTT
TRBD1	TRBV27	-	TRBJ1-4	CASSRDRVNEKLFF	TGTGCCAGCAGCCGGGACAGGGTTAATGAAAAACTGTTTTTT
-	TRBV5-1	few	TRBJ2-7	CASSFRLAGEQYF	TGCGCCAGCAGCTTTAGGCTAGCCGGGGAGCAGTACTTC
TRBD2	TRBV28	few	TRBJ2-7	CASSRTGLAGRYEQYF	TGTGCCAGCAGTCGGACGGGACTAGCGGGTCGTTACGAGCAGTACTTC
TRBD2	TRBV5-1	few	TRBJ2-1	CASSSLAEIYNEQFF	TGCGCCAGCAGCTCCCTAGCGGAGATATACAATGAGCAGTTCTTC
TRBD1	TRBV9	-	TRBJ2-6	CASSVGGTAVSGANVLTF	TGTGCCAGCAGCGTAGGTGGGACAGCCGTCTCTGGGGCCAACGTCCTGACTTTC
-	TRBV6-1	-	TRBJ2-1	CASTEGGRKFF	TGTGCCAGCACTGAAGGAGGGCGGAAGTTCTTC
-	TRBV7-9	-	TRBJ2-5	CASSPQRETQYF	TGTGCCAGCAGCCCACAGAGAGAGACCCAGTACTTC
-	TRBV9	-	TRBJ2-3	CASSVRGDYSTDTQYF	TGTGCCAGCAGCGTAAGAGGTGATTATAGCACAGATACGCAGTATTTT
-	TRBV9	-	TRBJ2-1	CASSVVTNNEQFF	TGTGCCAGCAGCGTAGTTACTAACAATGAGCAGTTCTTC